This T cell receptor beta chain was observed in a study of T cells in Graves' hyperthyroidism and ophthalmopathy. This clonotype has ten or more counts. Its antigen is unidentified. The CDR3 length is 17 residues. Per the germline V gene, CDR1 is SGHTA and CDR2 is FQGNSA. The V end was cut by 1 base, the J end by 0 bases, with 15 bases between. Whole-study results and caveats: Most clonotypes expanded in thyroid above 0.001 were likewise present in blood.

RNA transcripts were the template for amplifying TCR beta CDR3 regions. Researchers ran a first-round RT-PCR on the TCR CDR3 using the HTBI primer set. TCRdb passed the multiplex PCR reads through MiXCR, listing each CDR3 protein once. The sample gives around 200,000 distinct CDR3 sequences, 18% of which show up once; about 45% is in the top ten. The V gene is TRBV7-2, the J gene TRBJ1-1; D not resolved. The clonotype originates from a man aged 35 to 55 with Graves' hyperthyroidism. Material for sequencing was blood. The CDR3: CASSLGLDSVMNTEAFF. CDR3 coding DNA: TGTGCCAGCAGCTTAGGTTTGGATTCAGTCATGAACACTGAAGCTTTCTTT.